These 23 T cell receptor beta chains came from one sample sequenced in a study of T cells in Graves' hyperthyroidism and ophthalmopathy. TCR beta CDR3 sequences were amplified from RNA transcripts. HTBI primers were the set used in a first-round RT-PCR of the TCR CDR3. A single record per CDR3 protein comes from TCRdb applying MiXCR to the multiplex PCR reads. This table has 480,000 or so distinct CDR3 sequences, 40% to 50% appearing once. Sequenced: peripheral blood or thyroid tissue (not recorded which). The receptors here all came from an adult woman with Graves' disease, either hyperthyroidism or ophthalmopathy (not recorded which).

This clonotype has a handful of counts. Being one base from a much bigger clone, this may be a read error. The chain recombines TRBV7-3 with TRBJ1-1; 7 bases are shared with TRBD1. Germline lookup yields CDR1 SGHTA and CDR2 FQGTGA. The CDR3 sequence is 13 residues long. This chain's CDR3 is CASSITGDTEAFF. CDR3 nucleotides: TGTGCCAGCAGCATAACAGGGGACACTGAAGCTTTCTTT.

This clonotype was counted only a few times. The V and J genes are TRBV7-6 and TRBJ2-2; D is perhaps TRBD2 (6 bases). Trimming took off 5 bases at V and 5 bases at J, with 21 bases between the two ends. Germline CDR1 SGHVS, CDR2 FNYEAQ. The CDR3 consists of 17 residues. The CDR3 coding sequence is TGTGCCAGCAGCCTAGAGCGGAGCCCCGGGGGTACCGGGGAGCTGTTTTTT. Protein product: CASSLERSPGGTGELFF. Full variable domain (remainder filled in from reference TRBV7-6 and TRBJ2-2): GAGVSQSPRYKVTKRGQDVALRCDPISGHVSLYWYRQALGQGPEFLTYFNYEAQQDKSGLPNDRFSAERPEGSISTLTIQRTEQRDSAMYRCASSLERSPGGTGELFFGEGSRLTVL.

V gene TRBV5-7 combines with J gene TRBJ1-1, with D perhaps matching TRBD1 (5 bases). TRBV5-7 is recorded as an ORF, its role being uncertain. V dropped 3 bases and J dropped 1 base, with 10 bases sitting between them. The CDR3 sequence is 14 residues long. DNA for the CDR3: TGTGCCAGCAGCTCACGGGACCAGAACACTGAAGCTTTCTTT. Amino acid sequence: CASSSRDQNTEAFF.

The chain couples TRBV10-3 to TRBJ1-6; weak D call: TRBD1 (5 bases). The CDR3 length is 11 residues. Trimming removed 6 bases from V and 10 bases from J, with 7 bases in between. CDR1 ENHRY and CDR2 SYGVKD come from the germline V gene. The CDR3 sequence is CAIRGLSPLHF. In DNA, the CDR3 is TGTGCCATCAGGGGGCTGTCACCCCTCCACTTT.

As regards this clonotype: This may be a read error, as it is one base from a much larger clone. The chain employs TRBV5-1 and TRBJ2-6; D remains unclear. CDR3 length: 19 residues. Germline-derived CDR1 and CDR2 are SGHRS and YFSETQ. CDR3 sequence reads: CASSFFGSARSSGTNVLTF. DNA for the CDR3: TGCGCCAGCAGCTTTTTTGGGTCCGCGCGGTCCTCTGGGACCAACGTCCTGACTTTC.

The rearrangement uses TRBV7-2 and TRBJ2-6; TRBD1 might be the D (6 bases). V dropped 1 base and J dropped 9 bases, with 13 bases sitting between them. Germline values: CDR1 SGHTA, CDR2 FQGNSA. The CDR3 consists of 15 residues. The CDR3 DNA reads as TGTGCCAGCAGCTTAGATCAGGGGCCCAACAACGTCCTGACTTTC. Translating gives CASSLDQGPNNVLTF.

The chain recombines TRBV6-1 with TRBJ2-5; D is unresolved. The CDR3 sequence is 13 residues long. Per germline, CDR1 MNHNS and CDR2 SASEGT. V dropped 7 bases and J dropped 3 bases, with 12 bases sitting between them. The CDR3 sequence: CASTQGGEETQYF. The DNA of the CDR3 is TGTGCCAGCACCCAAGGTGGGGAAGAGACCCAGTACTTC.

This chain joins TRBV7-8 and TRBJ1-5, with a tentative D call TRBD1 (6 bases). Germline CDR1 and CDR2: SGHVS and FQNEAQ. Between the trimmed V and J ends, which lost 4 bases and 3 bases, there was a span of 16 bases. CDR3 length equals 16 residues. CDR3 in amino acids: CASSSAEGQYNQPQHF. The CDR3 bases are TGTGCCAGCAGCTCCGCAGAAGGACAGTACAATCAGCCCCAGCATTTT.

As regards this clonotype: A single base separates this from a much larger clone, so it may be a read error. DNA of the CDR3: TGTGCCATCAGTGAAATGGACGGTTATAATTCACCCCTCCACTTT. The encoded protein is CAISEMDGYNSPLHF. V usage is TRBV10-3 and J usage is TRBJ1-6; D unresolved. The CDR3 totals 15 residues. CDR1 is ENHRY and CDR2 is SYGVKD in the germline V gene. V lost 3 bases, J lost 4 bases, and 10 bases lay in between.

This clonotype occurred many times. This chain uses TRBV6-1 with TRBJ1-2; no definite D call. The CDR3 spans 13 residues. CDR1 and CDR2 from the germline V gene are MNHNS and SASEGT. The ends were cut back, 6 bases at V and 2 bases at J, with 10 bases in the middle. The CDR3 loop is CASRSNPNYGYTF. The CDR3 DNA reads TGTGCCAGCAGAAGCAATCCCAACTATGGCTACACCTTC.

This clonotype was counted ten times or more. The chain couples TRBV12-3 or TRBV12-4 to TRBJ1-1; the match to TRBD1 covers 8 bases. V trimming: 2 bases; J trimming: 9 bases; junction bases outside the gene matches: 11. There are 15 residues in the CDR3. The CDR3 loop is CASSLIPGGKVQAFF. The CDR3 DNA follows: TGTGCCAGCAGTTTAATCCCAGGGGGCAAGGTCCAAGCTTTCTTT.

In this sample, this clonotype turned up a few times. The genes are TRBV29-1 and TRBJ1-1; no firm D call. The germline V gene has CDR1 SQVTM and CDR2 ANQGSEA. This CDR3 contains 14 residues. Trimming removed 0 bases from V and 1 base from J, with 9 bases in between. Written as DNA, the CDR3 is TGCAGCGTTGAAGATTGGGCTAAGAACACTGAAGCTTTCTTT. Protein: CSVEDWAKNTEAFF.

This chain joins TRBV12-3 or TRBV12-4 and TRBJ1-5; TRBD1 matches at 10 bases. Trimming removed 4 bases from V and 6 bases from J; junction bases left unmatched: 9. The CDR3 totals 16 residues. CDR3 protein: CASSSRDRGVGQPQHF. Written as DNA, the CDR3 is TGTGCCAGCAGTTCCCGGGACAGGGGAGTTGGTCAGCCCCAGCATTTT.

This clonotype appeared a few times. The chain is built from TRBV7-8 and TRBJ1-2; D unclear. Germline lookup yields CDR1 SGHVS and CDR2 FQNEAQ. V was trimmed by 5 bases and J by 8 bases, leaving 9 bases between them. This CDR3 spans 11 amino acids. CDR3 sequence: CASSLLYGYTF. The DNA for the CDR3 is TGTGCCAGCAGCCTACTTTACGGCTACACCTTC. The full variable domain, with the rest looked up from reference TRBV7-8 and TRBJ1-2, is GAGVSQSPRYKVAKRGQDVALRCDPISGHVSLFWYQQALGQGPEFLTYFQNEAQLDKSGLPSDRFFAERPEGSVSTLKIQRTQQEDSAVYLCASSLLYGYTFGSGTRLTVV.

The genes are TRBV15 and TRBJ1-5; D unresolved. Germline lookup yields CDR1 LNHNV and CDR2 YYDKDF (reference sequence). The CDR3 is 14 residues long. Trimming took 11 bases from V and 4 from J, leaving 18 bases between them. The DNA of the CDR3 is TGTGCCCCCCCCCCGGGGAGACTGAATCAGCCCCAGCATTTT. Protein product: CAPPPGRLNQPQHF.

In its sample, this clonotype was seen a few times. This sequence joins TRBV19 and TRBJ1-5; D might be TRBD1 (5 bases). The CDR3 extends over 16 amino acids. Deletions cut 3 bases from V and 3 bases from J, with 15 bases between. Germline V CDR1 and CDR2: LNHDA, SQIVND (reference sequence). This chain's CDR3 is CASSIMKQDNNQPQHF. The CDR3 DNA is TGTGCCAGTAGTATTATGAAACAGGATAACAATCAGCCCCAGCATTTT.

Comment on this clonotype: This could be a read error, since a much larger clone is one nucleotide away. The chain uses TRBV5-1 and TRBJ2-5, with D perhaps assigned TRBD1 or TRBD2 (5 bases each). Germline V gene sequence: CDR1 SGHRS, CDR2 YFSETQ. The V end lost 4 bases, the J end lost 0 bases, and 13 bases lay between the germline ends. The CDR3 runs 15 residues. CDR3 sequence (DNA): TGCGCCAGCAGCCCGGGACCGACATACCAAGAGACCCAGTACTTC. Residues: CASSPGPTYQETQYF.

The chain has TRBV29-1 and TRBJ1-2; D is uncertain. V was pared by 7 bases and J by 6 bases, with 3 bases between. Germline CDR1 is SQVTM and CDR2 is ANQGSEA. The CDR3 has 8 residues. The CDR3 is CSEDGYTF. The CDR3 bases are TGCAGCGAAGATGGCTACACCTTC.

This clonotype was recorded many times. This sequence joins TRBV5-1 and TRBJ2-7, with 13 bases matching TRBD2. The CDR3 sequence is 15 residues long. J was trimmed by 6 bases and V by 4 bases; bases with no gene match: 7. The V gene's germline CDR1 is SGHRS and CDR2 YFSETQ. CDR3 sequence: CASSLSGTSGIEQYF. The CDR3 DNA follows: TGCGCCAGCAGCCTCTCCGGGACTAGCGGGATCGAGCAGTACTTC.

The chain combines TRBV6-1 with TRBJ2-7; 7 bases line up with TRBD1. In germline, CDR1 is MNHNS, CDR2 SASEGT. The CDR3 length is 15 residues. V dropped 5 bases and J dropped 8; count of bases not matched to a gene: 15. CDR3 nucleotide sequence: TGTGCCAGCAGTATCGTTGGACAGGCTCCTATCCAGCAGTACTTC. Encoded protein: CASSIVGQAPIQQYF.

This chain connects TRBV10-3 to TRBJ1-5, with D possibly being TRBD1 (6 bases). The V end was cut by 2 bases, the J end by 5 bases, with 13 bases between. The germline V gene has CDR1 ENHRY and CDR2 SYGVKD. This CDR3 comprises 15 residues. CDR3 sequence reads: CAISETGWVDQPQHF. The DNA for the CDR3 is TGTGCCATCAGTGAGACAGGGTGGGTGGATCAGCCCCAGCATTTT.

The gene calls are TRBV7-3 and TRBJ2-3; D call uncertain. Trimming took 2 bases from V and 5 from J, leaving 11 bases between them. This CDR3 comprises 14 residues. Per germline, CDR1 SGHTA and CDR2 FQGTGA. The CDR3 loop is CASSLQVRGDTQYF. In DNA, the CDR3 is TGTGCCAGCAGCTTACAGGTCCGCGGAGATACGCAGTATTTT.

For this clonotype: This clone may be a read error of a much larger clone one base away. This rearrangement joins TRBV2 to TRBJ2-7; the match to TRBD2 covers 9 bases. This CDR3 spans 15 amino acids. Germline V gene lookup returns CDR1 SNHLY and CDR2 FYNNEI. The CDR3 spells CASSPTGTSSYGQYF. CDR3 bases: TGTGCCAGCAGCCCCACCGGGACTAGCTCCTACGGGCAGTACTTC.